The TCR beta chain under discussion was sequenced for a study of cytomegalovirus exposure and HLA in healthy donors. 60 Vbeta and 13 Jbeta primers were used in PCR. TCRdb's table, derived via immunoSEQ multiplex PCR, lists solely in-frame clones and lacks some. The table has 200,000 to 250,000 clones, around four fifths seen once. V trimming: 5 bases; J trimming: 1 base; junction bases outside the gene matches: 8. The CDR3 runs 15 residues. The germline V gene has CDR1 SQVTM and CDR2 ANQGSEA. The chain uses TRBV29-1 and TRBJ2-5, with 9 bases identical to TRBD2. The TCR comes from a middle-aged man in good health and CMV-seronegative. Source material: PBMCs. CDR3 protein: CSVHRLAEFQETQYF. The CDR3 DNA is TGCAGCGTTCACAGACTAGCGGAGTTCCAAGAGACCCAGTACTTC.